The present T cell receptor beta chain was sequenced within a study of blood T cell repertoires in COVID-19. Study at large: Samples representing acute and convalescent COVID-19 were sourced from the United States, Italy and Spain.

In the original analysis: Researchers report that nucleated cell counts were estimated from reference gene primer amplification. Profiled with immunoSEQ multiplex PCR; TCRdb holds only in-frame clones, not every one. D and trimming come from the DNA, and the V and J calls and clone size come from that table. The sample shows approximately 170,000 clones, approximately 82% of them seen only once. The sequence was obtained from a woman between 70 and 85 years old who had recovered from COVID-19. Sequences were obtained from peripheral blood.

CDR3 region: CASTGGGRSYNEQFF. As DNA, the CDR3 is TGTGCCAGCACCGGGGGGGGTAGGTCCTACAATGAGCAGTTCTTC. This chain links TRBV5-4 with TRBJ2-1; 8 nucleotides align to TRBD2. The CDR3 spans 15 residues. The J segment lost 1 base and the V segment lost 6 bases, leaving 6 bases of the junction unmatched. In germline, CDR1 is SGHNT, CDR2 YYREEE (reference sequence). The full variable domain, in which reference TRBV5-4 and TRBJ2-1 provide the parts outside the CDR3, is ETGVTQSPTHLIKTRGQQVTLRCSSQSGHNTVSWYQQALGQGPQFIFQYYREEENGRGNFPPRFSGLQFPNYSSELNVNALELDDSALYLCASTGGGRSYNEQFFGPGTRLTVL.